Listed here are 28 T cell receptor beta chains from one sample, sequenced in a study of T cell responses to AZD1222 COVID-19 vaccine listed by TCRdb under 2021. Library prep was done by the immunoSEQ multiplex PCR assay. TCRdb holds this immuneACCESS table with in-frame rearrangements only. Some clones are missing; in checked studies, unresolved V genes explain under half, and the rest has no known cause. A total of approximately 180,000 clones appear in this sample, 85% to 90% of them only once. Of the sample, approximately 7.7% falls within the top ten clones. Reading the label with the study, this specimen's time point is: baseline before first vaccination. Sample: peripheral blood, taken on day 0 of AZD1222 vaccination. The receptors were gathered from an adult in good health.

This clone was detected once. CDR3 sequence reads: CASSAGTGPTDTQYF. The CDR3 DNA reads TGTGCCAGCAGCGCCGGGACAGGTCCTACAGATACGCAGTATTTT. The chain combines TRBV11-1 with TRBJ2-3; the match to TRBD1 covers 8 bases. J gave up 3 bases and V 5 bases, and 7 bases lay outside the gene matches. This CDR3 contains 15 residues. Per the germline V gene, CDR1 is SGHAT and CDR2 is FQDESV (reference sequence).

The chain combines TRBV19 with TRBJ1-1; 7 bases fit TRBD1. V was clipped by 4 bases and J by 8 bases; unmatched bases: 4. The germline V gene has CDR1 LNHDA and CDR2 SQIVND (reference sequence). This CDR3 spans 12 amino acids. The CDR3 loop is CASSTGQREAFF. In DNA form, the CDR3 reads TGTGCCAGTAGTACGGGACAGCGGGAAGCTTTCTTT.

The CDR3 here is CASSILAGDYNEQFF. The CDR3 DNA follows: TGTGCCAGTAGTATTTTAGCGGGGGACTACAATGAGCAGTTCTTC. The chain employs TRBV19 and TRBJ2-1, with 9 bases aligning to TRBD2. V lost 3 bases, J lost 3 bases, and 3 bases stayed unmatched. This CDR3 is 15 amino acids long. Germline V gene lookup returns CDR1 LNHDA and CDR2 SQIVND (reference sequence).

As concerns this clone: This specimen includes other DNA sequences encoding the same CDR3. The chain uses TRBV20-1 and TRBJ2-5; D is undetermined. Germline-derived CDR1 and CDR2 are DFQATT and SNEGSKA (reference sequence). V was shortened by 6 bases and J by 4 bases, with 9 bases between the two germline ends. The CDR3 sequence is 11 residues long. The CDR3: CSARLGETQYF. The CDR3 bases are TGCAGTGCAAGGTTAGGAGAGACCCAGTACTTC.

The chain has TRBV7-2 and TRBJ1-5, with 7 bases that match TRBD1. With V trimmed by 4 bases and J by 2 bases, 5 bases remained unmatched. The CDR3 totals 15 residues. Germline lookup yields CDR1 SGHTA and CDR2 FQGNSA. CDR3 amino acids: CASSSRTGRNQPQHF. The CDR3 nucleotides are TGTGCCAGCAGCTCAAGGACAGGCCGCAATCAGCCCCAGCATTTT. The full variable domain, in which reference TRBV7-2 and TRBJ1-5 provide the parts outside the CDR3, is GAGVSQSPSNKVTEKGKDVELRCDPISGHTALYWYRQSLGQGLEFLIYFQGNSAPDKSGLPSDRFSAERTGGSVSTLTIQRTQQEDSAVYLCASSSRTGRNQPQHFGDGTRLSIL.

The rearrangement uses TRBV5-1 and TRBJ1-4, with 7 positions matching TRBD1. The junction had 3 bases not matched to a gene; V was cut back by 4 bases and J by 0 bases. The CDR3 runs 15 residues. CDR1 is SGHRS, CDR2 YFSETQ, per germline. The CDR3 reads CASSGGTATNEKLFF. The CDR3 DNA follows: TGCGCCAGCAGCGGCGGGACAGCAACTAATGAAAAACTGTTTTTT.

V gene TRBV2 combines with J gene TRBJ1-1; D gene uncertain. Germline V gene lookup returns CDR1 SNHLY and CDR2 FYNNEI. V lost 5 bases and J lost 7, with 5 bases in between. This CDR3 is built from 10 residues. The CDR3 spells CASSTFEAFF. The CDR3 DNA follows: TGTGCCAGCAGTACTTTTGAAGCTTTCTTT.

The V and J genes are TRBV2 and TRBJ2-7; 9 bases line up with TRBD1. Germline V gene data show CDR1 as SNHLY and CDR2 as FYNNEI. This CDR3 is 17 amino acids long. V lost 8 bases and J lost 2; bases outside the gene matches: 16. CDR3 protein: CASGSIRTGDVAYEQYF. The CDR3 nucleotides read TGTGCCAGCGGATCGATCCGGACAGGGGACGTTGCCTACGAGCAGTACTTC.

The CDR3 region has the DNA TGCGCCAGCAGCCAAGATCTATCTTCTCTGCGGGGGCTACAAGAGACCCAGTACTTC. This translates into CASSQDLSSLRGLQETQYF. The rearrangement links TRBV4-3 to TRBJ2-5, with D perhaps TRBD2 (7 bases). The CDR3 runs 19 residues. CDR1 LGHNA and CDR2 YSLEER come from the germline V gene. V lost 0 bases and J lost 2, with 22 bases in between.

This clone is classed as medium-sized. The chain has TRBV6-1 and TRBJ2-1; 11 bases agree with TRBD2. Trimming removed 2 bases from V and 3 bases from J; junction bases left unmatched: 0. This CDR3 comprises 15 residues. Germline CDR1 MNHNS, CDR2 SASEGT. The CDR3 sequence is CASSELAGGYNEQFF. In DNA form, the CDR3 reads TGTGCCAGCAGTGAACTAGCGGGGGGCTACAATGAGCAGTTCTTC.

CDR3 amino acids: CARFPGGFYEQYF. The CDR3 DNA is TGTGCCAGATTCCCGGGTGGCTTCTACGAGCAGTACTTC. This sequence joins TRBV6-5 and TRBJ2-7; D not resolved. Trimming removed 9 bases at V and 3 bases at J, with 15 bases between. The CDR3 contains 13 residues. The germline CDR1 and CDR2 sequences are MNHEY and SVGAGI.

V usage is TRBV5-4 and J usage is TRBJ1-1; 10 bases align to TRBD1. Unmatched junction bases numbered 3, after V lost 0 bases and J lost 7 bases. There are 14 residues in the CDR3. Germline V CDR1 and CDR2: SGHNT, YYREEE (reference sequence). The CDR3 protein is CASSLGQGADEAFF. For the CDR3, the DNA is TGTGCCAGCAGCTTGGGACAGGGGGCGGATGAAGCTTTCTTT.

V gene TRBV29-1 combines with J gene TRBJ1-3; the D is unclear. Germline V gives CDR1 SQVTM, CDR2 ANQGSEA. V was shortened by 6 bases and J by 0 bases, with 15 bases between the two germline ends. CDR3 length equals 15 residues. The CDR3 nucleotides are TGCAGCGTCTCAGGACCGCCCGGCTCTGGAAACACCATATATTTT. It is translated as CSVSGPPGSGNTIYF.

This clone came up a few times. The CDR3 coding sequence is TGTGCCTGGAGTACGGGACAGGGCGATGAAAAACTGTTTTTT. This gives the protein CAWSTGQGDEKLFF. The V and J genes are TRBV30 and TRBJ1-4, with TRBD1 matching over 9 bases. Germline V gives CDR1 GTSNPN, CDR2 SVGIG (reference sequence). V shed 2 bases, J shed 6 bases, and the junction held 4 bases outside the gene matches. The CDR3 has 14 residues.

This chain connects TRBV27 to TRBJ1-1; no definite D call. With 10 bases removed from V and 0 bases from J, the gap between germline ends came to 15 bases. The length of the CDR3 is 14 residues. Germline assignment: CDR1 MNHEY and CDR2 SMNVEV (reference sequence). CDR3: CATRALPLNTEAFF. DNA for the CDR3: TGTGCCACCCGGGCCCTCCCTTTGAACACTGAAGCTTTCTTT.

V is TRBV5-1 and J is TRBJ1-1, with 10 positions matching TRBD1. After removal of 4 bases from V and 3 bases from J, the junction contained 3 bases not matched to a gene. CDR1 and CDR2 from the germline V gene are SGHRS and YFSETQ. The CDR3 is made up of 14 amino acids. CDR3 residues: CASSAGTGDTEAFF. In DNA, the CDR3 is TGCGCCAGCAGCGCCGGGACAGGGGACACTGAAGCTTTCTTT. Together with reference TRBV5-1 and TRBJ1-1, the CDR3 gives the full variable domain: KAGVTQTPRYLIKTRGQQVTLSCSPISGHRSVSWYQQTPGQGLQFLFEYFSETQRNKGNFPGRFSGRQFSNSRSEMNVSTLELGDSALYLCASSAGTGDTEAFFGQGTRLTVV.

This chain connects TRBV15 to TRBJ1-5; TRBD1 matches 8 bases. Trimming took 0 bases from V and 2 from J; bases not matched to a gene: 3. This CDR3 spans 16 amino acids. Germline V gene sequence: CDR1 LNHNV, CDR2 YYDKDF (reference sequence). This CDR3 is CATSRDETGGNQPQHF. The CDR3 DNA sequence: TGTGCCACCAGCAGAGATGAGACAGGGGGCAATCAGCCCCAGCATTTT.

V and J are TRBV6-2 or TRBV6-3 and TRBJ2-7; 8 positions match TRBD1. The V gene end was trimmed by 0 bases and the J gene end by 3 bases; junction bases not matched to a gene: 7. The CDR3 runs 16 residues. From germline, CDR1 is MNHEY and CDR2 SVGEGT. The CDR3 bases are TGTGCCAGCAGTTACTCTCCGACAGGGGTCCTCTACGAGCAGTACTTC. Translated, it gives CASSYSPTGVLYEQYF.

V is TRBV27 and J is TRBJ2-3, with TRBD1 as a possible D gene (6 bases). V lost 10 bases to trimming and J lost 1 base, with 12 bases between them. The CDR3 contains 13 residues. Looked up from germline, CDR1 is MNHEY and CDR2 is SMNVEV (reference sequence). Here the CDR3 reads CATRAGGTDTQYF. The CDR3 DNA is TGTGCCACACGAGCAGGGGGCACAGATACGCAGTATTTT.

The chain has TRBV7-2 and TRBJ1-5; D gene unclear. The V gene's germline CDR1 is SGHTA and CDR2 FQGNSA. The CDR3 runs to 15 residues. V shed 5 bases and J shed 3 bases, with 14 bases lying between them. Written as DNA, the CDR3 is TGTGCCAGCAGCCAACGGGGAGGGCACAATCAGCCCCAGCATTTT. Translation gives CASSQRGGHNQPQHF.

The CDR3: CASSQQVGNQPQHF. The CDR3 DNA reads TGTGCCAGCAGCCAACAGGTTGGCAATCAGCCCCAGCATTTT. The chain recombines TRBV3-1 (or the pseudogene TRBV3-2) with TRBJ1-5; D is unresolved. The CDR3 consists of 14 residues. Germline CDR1 reads LGHDT; CDR2 reads YNNKEL (reference sequence). Trimming took off 2 bases at V and 2 bases at J, with 7 bases between the two ends.

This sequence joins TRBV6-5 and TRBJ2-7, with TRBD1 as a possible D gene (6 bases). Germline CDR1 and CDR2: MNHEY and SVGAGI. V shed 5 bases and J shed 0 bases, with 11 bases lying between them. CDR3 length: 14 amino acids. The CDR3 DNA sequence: TGTGCCAGCAGTCGAGACAGGACCTCCTACGAGCAGTACTTC. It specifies CASSRDRTSYEQYF.

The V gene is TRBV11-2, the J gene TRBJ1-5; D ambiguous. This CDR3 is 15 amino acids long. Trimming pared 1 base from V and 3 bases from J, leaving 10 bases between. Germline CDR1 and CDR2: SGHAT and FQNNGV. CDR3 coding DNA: TGTGCCAGCAGCTTAGGTGGGGTCAACAATCAGCCCCAGCATTTT. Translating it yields CASSLGGVNNQPQHF. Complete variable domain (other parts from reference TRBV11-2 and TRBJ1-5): EAGVAQSPRYKIIEKRQSVAFWCNPISGHATLYWYQQILGQGPKLLIQFQNNGVVDDSQLPKDRFSAERLKGVDSTLKIQPAKLEDSAVYLCASSLGGVNNQPQHFGDGTRLSIL.

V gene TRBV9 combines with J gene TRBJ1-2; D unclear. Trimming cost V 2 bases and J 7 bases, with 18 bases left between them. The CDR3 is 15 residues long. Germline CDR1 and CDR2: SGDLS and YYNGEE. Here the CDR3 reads CASSVAVWAKGGYTF. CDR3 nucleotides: TGTGCCAGCAGCGTCGCCGTTTGGGCTAAGGGTGGCTACACCTTC. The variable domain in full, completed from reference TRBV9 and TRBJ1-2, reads DSGVTQTPKHLITATGQRVTLRCSPRSGDLSVYWYQQSLDQGLQFLIQYYNGEERAKGNILERFSAQQFPDLHSELNLSSLELGDSALYFCASSVAVWAKGGYTFGSGTRLTVV.

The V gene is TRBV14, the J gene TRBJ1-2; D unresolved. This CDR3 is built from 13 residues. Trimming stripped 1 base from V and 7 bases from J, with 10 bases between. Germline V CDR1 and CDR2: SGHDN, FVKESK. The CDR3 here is CASSQVNQRGYTF. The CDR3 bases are TGTGCCAGCAGCCAAGTAAATCAACGTGGCTACACCTTC.

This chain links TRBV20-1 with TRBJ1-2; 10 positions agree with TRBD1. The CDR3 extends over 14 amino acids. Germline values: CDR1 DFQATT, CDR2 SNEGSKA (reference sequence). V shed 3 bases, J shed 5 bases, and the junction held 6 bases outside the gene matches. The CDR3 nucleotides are TGCAGTGCTAGTTCGGACAGGGGGGGATATGGCTACACCTTC. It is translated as CSASSDRGGYGYTF.

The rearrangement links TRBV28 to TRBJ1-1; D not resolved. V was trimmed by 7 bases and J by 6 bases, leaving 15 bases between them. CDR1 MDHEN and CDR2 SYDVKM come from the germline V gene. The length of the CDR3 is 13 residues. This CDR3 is CASILPGRAEAFF. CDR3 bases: TGTGCCAGCATCCTCCCCGGGAGAGCTGAAGCTTTCTTT. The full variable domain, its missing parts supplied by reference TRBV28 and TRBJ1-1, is DVKVTQSSRYLVKRTGEKVFLECVQDMDHENMFWYRQDPGLGLRLIYFSYDVKMKEKGDIPEGYSVSREKKERFSLILESASTNQTSMYLCASILPGRAEAFFGQGTRLTVV.

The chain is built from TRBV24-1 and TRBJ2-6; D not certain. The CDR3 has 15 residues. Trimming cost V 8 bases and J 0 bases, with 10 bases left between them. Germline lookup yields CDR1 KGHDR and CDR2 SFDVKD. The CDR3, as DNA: TGTGCCACCACCCCCTGCACCTCTGGGGCCAACGTCCTGACTTTC. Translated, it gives CATTPCTSGANVLTF.